The 14 T cell receptor beta chains below were found in one sample sequenced in a study of CD8+ T cells in alopecia areata (dated by TCRdb to between 2017 and 2018). What this sample's time point label stands for: approximately 4 weeks on oral tofacitinib. Reading the label with the study, this specimen's treatment or condition is: oral pan-JAK inhibitor, 5-10 mg twice daily. Libraries were constructed by the immunoSEQ multiplex PCR assay. RNA was extracted from all samples and reverse transcribed into cDNA as template for TCR sequencing. TCRdb carries this immuneACCESS record with in-frame sequences only. Its versions omit some clonotypes, under half of them owing to an unresolved V gene in the studies checked, with the rest unexplained. The sample table lists about 160,000 clones, about two thirds of them with a count of one. The ten largest clones capture 0.91% of the sample. The sequencing used CD4+ T cells sorted from blood, collected at week 4, from a patient treated with tofacitinib. These receptors were collected from a human donor with alopecia areata.

The V call is TRBV9, the J call TRBJ2-7; D possibly matches TRBD1 or TRBD2 (6 bases each). Germline V gene sequence: CDR1 SGDLS, CDR2 YYNGEE. The CDR3 length is 15 residues. V lost 0 bases and J 2 bases, leaving 12 bases between the germline ends. The DNA of the CDR3 is TGTGCCAGCAGCGTAGGTAAAGGGGGGACCTACGAGCAGTACTTC. Amino acids: CASSVGKGGTYEQYF.

The chain joins TRBV5-1 to TRBJ1-3, with D uncertain. This CDR3 is 14 amino acids long. V lost 4 bases to trimming and J lost 0 bases, with 8 bases between them. CDR1 and CDR2 from the germline V gene are SGHRS and YFSETQ. The chain's CDR3 is CASSNRTSGNTIYF. Written as DNA, the CDR3 is TGCGCCAGCAGCAACCGGACCTCTGGAAACACCATATATTTT.

V usage is TRBV7-3 and J usage is TRBJ2-2; D is undetermined. The CDR3 length is 15 residues. The V gene lost 2 bases and the J gene lost 3 bases, with 10 bases spanning the gap. Looked up from germline, CDR1 is SGHTA and CDR2 is FQGTGA. The CDR3 loop reads CASSLGTADTGELFF. Written as DNA, the CDR3 is TGTGCCAGCAGCTTAGGCACTGCGGACACCGGGGAGCTGTTTTTT.

This chain links TRBV5-6 with TRBJ2-1; 9 positions agree with TRBD2. The CDR3 has 13 amino acids. Germline values: CDR1 SGHDT, CDR2 YYEEEE. J gave up 10 bases and V 9 bases, and 11 bases lay outside the gene matches. CDR3 residues: CATGGGLAREQFF. CDR3 DNA: TGTGCCACCGGCGGGGGACTAGCACGAGAGCAGTTCTTC.

This clone has only a few counts. The gene calls are TRBV4-2 and TRBJ1-6, with 11 nucleotides matching TRBD1. Germline V gene data show CDR1 as LGHNA and CDR2 as YNFKEQ. The CDR3 is made up of 15 amino acids. V trimming: 5 bases; J trimming: 7 bases; junction bases outside the gene matches: 4. The CDR3 bases are TGTGCCAGCAGCGTGGGGACAGGGGGAAATTCACCCCTCCACTTT. The encoded protein is CASSVGTGGNSPLHF.

The rearrangement uses TRBV7-9 and TRBJ2-5; D gene unclear. There are 11 residues in the CDR3. The germline V gene has CDR1 SEHNR and CDR2 FQNEAQ (reference sequence). Trimming pared 8 bases from V and 0 bases from J, leaving 4 bases between. DNA of the CDR3: TGTGCCAGCCGGCACCAAGAGACCCAGTACTTC. Translation gives CASRHQETQYF.

This clone was recorded many times. The gene calls are TRBV15 and TRBJ1-3, with D possibly TRBD1 on 6 matching bases. This CDR3 contains 15 residues. Germline lookup yields CDR1 LNHNV and CDR2 YYDKDF (reference sequence). V shed 0 bases and J shed 0 bases, with 6 bases lying between them. This CDR3 reads CATSREGGSGNTIYF. The CDR3, as DNA: TGTGCCACCAGCAGAGAAGGGGGCTCTGGAAACACCATATATTTT. Filled out from reference TRBV15 and TRBJ1-3, the complete variable domain reads DAMVIQNPRYQVTQFGKPVTLSCSQTLNHNVMYWYQQKSSQAPKLLFHYYDKDFNNEADTPDNFQSRRPNTSFCFLDIRSPGLGDTAMYLCATSREGGSGNTIYFGEGSWLTVV.

This clone was seen a few times. The chain employs TRBV4-2 and TRBJ1-3; unclear D gene. Deletions cut 0 bases from V and 7 bases from J, with 16 bases between. The germline V gene encodes CDR1 LGHNA and CDR2 YNFKEQ. This CDR3 has 16 residues. CDR3 nucleotides: TGTGCCAGCAGCCAAGATCAGTGGATATCATGGAACACCATATATTTT. It encodes CASSQDQWISWNTIYF.

The CDR3 protein is CASSLGTSPLNEQFF. The CDR3 bases are TGTGCCAGCAGCTTAGGCACTAGTCCCCTCAATGAGCAGTTCTTC. The V call is TRBV7-2, the J call TRBJ2-1; tentative D call: TRBD2 (5 bases). This CDR3 is built from 15 residues. V was shortened by 1 base and J by 6 bases, with 13 bases between the two germline ends. Germline loops: CDR1 SGHTA, CDR2 FQGNSA.

The genes are TRBV2 and TRBJ2-7; the D gene is possibly TRBD2 (5 bases). Germline values: CDR1 SNHLY, CDR2 FYNNEI. V dropped 0 bases and J dropped 6 bases, with 15 bases sitting between them. The CDR3 consists of 15 residues. The CDR3 protein is CASSEALRGIGEQYF. The CDR3 coding sequence is TGTGCCAGCAGTGAAGCGCTTCGAGGGATAGGCGAGCAGTACTTC.

Written as DNA, the CDR3 is TGCAGCGCCGTGGGGGGGAAGTACGAGCAGTACTTC. This codes for CSAVGGKYEQYF. The J gene is TRBJ2-7, the V gene TRBV29-1; 7 bases align to TRBD2. The CDR3 covers 12 residues. Trimming took 7 bases from V and 4 from J; bases not matched to a gene: 7. Germline V gene lookup returns CDR1 SQVTM and CDR2 ANQGSEA.

The J gene is TRBJ1-1, the V gene TRBV25-1, with D maybe TRBD1 (6 bases). The V end was cut by 8 bases, the J end by 6 bases, with 16 bases between. Germline assignment: CDR1 MGHDK and CDR2 SYGVNS. The CDR3 consists of 13 residues. The CDR3 bases are TGTGCCAGCTTGGGGGGGCGCTGGGCTGAAGCTTTCTTT. This encodes CASLGGRWAEAFF.

The V gene is TRBV18, the J gene TRBJ1-2; D possibly corresponds to TRBD1 (5 bases). Trimming took 3 bases from V and 3 from J, leaving 11 bases between them. CDR1 is KGHSH, CDR2 LQKENI, per germline. This CDR3 comprises 14 residues. The CDR3 region has the DNA TGTGCCAGCTCACCCCCGGCGGGGGACTATGGCTACACCTTC. Encoded protein: CASSPPAGDYGYTF.

The V gene is TRBV29-1, the J gene TRBJ1-1, with D possibly TRBD1 on 5 matching bases. Germline V gene data show CDR1 as SQVTM and CDR2 as ANQGSEA. The CDR3 loop spans 10 amino acids. Trimming shortened V by 4 bases and J by 9 bases, and 9 bases separated the two germline ends. CDR3 sequence: CSVGPDKAFF. CDR3 nucleotides: TGCAGCGTTGGGCCGGACAAAGCTTTCTTT.